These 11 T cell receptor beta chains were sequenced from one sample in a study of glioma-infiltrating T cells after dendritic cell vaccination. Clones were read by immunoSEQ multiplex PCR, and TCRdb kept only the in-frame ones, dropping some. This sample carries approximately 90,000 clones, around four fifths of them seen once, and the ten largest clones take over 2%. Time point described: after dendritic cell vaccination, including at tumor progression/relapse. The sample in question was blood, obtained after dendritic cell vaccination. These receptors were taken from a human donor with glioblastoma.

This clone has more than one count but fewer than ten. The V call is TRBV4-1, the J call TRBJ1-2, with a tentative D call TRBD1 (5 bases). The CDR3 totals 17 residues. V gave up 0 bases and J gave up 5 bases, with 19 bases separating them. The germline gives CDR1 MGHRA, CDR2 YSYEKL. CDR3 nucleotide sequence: TGCGCCAGCAGCCAAGATTCTGAGACACTGGGGGGATATGGCTACACCTTC. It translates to CASSQDSETLGGYGYTF.

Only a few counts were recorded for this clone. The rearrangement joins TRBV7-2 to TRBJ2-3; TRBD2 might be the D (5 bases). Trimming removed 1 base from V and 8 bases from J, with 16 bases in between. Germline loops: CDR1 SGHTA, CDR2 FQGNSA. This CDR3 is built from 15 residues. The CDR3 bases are TGTGCCAGCAGCTTAGTCGGTGGGAGCATCGGTACGCAGTATTTT. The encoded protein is CASSLVGGSIGTQYF.

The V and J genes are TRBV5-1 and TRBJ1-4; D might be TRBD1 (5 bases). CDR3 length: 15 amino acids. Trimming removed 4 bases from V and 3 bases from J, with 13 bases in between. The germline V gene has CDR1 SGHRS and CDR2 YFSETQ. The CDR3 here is CASSLHGGANEKLFF. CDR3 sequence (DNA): TGCGCCAGCAGCCTCCACGGGGGAGCTAATGAAAAACTGTTTTTT.

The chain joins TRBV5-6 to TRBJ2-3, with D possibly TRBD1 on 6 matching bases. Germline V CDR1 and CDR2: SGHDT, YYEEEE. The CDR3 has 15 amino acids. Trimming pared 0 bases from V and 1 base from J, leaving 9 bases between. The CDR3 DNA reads TGTGCCAGCAGCTTGGGGGGGCCACGCACAGATACGCAGTATTTT. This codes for CASSLGGPRTDTQYF.

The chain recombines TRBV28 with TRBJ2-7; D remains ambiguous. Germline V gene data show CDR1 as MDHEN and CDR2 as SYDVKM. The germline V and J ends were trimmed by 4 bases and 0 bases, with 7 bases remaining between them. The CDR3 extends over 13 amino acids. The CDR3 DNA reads TGTGCCAGCAGTTACCCGGGCTCCTACGAGCAGTACTTC. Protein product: CASSYPGSYEQYF.

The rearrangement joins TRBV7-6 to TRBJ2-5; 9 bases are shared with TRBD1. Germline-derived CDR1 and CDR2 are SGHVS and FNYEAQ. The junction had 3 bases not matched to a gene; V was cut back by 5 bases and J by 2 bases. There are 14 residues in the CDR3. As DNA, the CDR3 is TGTGCCAGCAGCCGGGGACAGGGTCAAGAGACCCAGTACTTC. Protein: CASSRGQGQETQYF.

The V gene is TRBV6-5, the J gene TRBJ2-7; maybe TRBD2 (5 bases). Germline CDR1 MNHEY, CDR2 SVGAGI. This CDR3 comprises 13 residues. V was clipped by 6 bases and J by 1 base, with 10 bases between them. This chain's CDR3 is CASSPLASYEQYV. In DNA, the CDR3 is TGTGCCAGCAGCCCGTTAGCGTCCTACGAGCAGTACGTC.

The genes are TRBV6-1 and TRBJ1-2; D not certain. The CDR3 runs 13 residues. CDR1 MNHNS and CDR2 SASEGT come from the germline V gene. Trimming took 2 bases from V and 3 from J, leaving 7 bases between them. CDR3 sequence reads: CASSENTDYGYTF. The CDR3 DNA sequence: TGTGCCAGCAGTGAAAACACAGACTATGGCTACACCTTC.

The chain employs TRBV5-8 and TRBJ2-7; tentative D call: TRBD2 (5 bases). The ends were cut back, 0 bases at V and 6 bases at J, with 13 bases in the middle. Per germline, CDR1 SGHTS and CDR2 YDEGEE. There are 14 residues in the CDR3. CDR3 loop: CASSLGVQAAEQYV. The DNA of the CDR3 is TGTGCCAGCAGCTTGGGGGTACAAGCGGCCGAGCAGTACGTC.

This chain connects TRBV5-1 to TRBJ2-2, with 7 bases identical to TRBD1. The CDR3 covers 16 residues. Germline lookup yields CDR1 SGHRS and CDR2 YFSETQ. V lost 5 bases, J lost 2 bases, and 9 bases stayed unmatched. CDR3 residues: CASSRTGGLNTGELFF. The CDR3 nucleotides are TGCGCCAGCAGTAGGACAGGCGGGCTCAACACCGGGGAGCTGTTTTTT.

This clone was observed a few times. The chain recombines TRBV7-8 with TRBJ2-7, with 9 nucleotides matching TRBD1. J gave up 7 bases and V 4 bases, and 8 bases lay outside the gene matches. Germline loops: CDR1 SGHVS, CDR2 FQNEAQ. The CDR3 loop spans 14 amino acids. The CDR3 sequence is CASSSGQGNGEQYF. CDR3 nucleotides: TGTGCCAGCAGCTCGGGACAGGGCAACGGGGAGCAGTACTTC.